The source of this T cell receptor beta chain is a study of T cells in Graves' hyperthyroidism and ophthalmopathy. Overall study findings and caveats: Most thyroid-expanded clonotypes above 0.001 were also found in blood.

This clonotype appeared many times. Its antigen is currently unknown. Amplified TCR beta CDR3 regions derived from RNA transcripts. With the HTBI primer set, the TCR CDR3 went through a first round of RT-PCR. Via MiXCR, TCRdb re-called the multiplex PCR reads, giving one row per CDR3 protein. The repertoire holds 640,000 or so distinct CDR3 sequences, with 14% as singletons. There are 15 residues in the CDR3. V lost 4 bases to trimming and J lost 5 bases; unmatched junction nucleotides: 9. PBMCs were collected from an approximately 9.3 ml volume of fresh peripheral blood. This sequence was found in a woman between 18 and 30 years old with Graves' ophthalmopathy. This chain joins TRBV12-3 or TRBV12-4 and TRBJ2-5; the match to TRBD1 covers 8 bases. Sequenced input: blood. The CDR3 loop is CASSSNRGARETQYF. DNA for the CDR3: TGTGCCAGCAGTTCAAACAGGGGGGCCCGGGAGACCCAGTACTTC.